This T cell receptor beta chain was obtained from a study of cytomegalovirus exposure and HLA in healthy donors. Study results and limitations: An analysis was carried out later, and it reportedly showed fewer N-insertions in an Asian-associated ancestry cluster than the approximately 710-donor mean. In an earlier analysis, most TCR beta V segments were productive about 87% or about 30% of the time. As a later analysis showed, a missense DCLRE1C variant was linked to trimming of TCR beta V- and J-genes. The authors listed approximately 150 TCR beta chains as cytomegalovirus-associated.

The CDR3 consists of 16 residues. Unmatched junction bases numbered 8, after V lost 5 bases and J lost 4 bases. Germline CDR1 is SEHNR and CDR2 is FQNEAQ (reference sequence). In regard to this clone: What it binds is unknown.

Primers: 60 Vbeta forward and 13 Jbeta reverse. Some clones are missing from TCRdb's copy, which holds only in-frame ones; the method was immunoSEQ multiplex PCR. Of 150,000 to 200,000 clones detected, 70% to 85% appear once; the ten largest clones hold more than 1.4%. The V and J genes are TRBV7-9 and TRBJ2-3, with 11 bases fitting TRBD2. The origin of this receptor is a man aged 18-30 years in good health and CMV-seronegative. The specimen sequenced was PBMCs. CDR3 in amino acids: CASSPTYSGGADTQYF. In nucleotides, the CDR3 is TGTGCCAGCAGCCCGACTTATAGCGGGGGGGCAGATACGCAGTATTTT.